Listed below are T cell receptor beta chains from one sample, sequenced in a study of blood T cell repertoires in COVID-19. Profiling relied on immunoSEQ multiplex PCR, and the TCRdb table lists in-frame clones only, not all of them. Of some 260,000 clones listed, 80% to 90% are singletons. The sequenced sample was peripheral blood. Receptors were obtained from a man older than 75 with acute or convalescent COVID-19. CDR3s include the opening cysteine and the closing phenylalanine or tryptophan. The D gene is left open where the match is weak. Not every row has a clone size; where given, it reads once, few, many or a size class.

d_call: TRBD2
v_call: TRBV7-3
j_call: TRBJ2-1
clone_size: NA
cdr3_aa: CASSLGGGRYNEQFF
cdr3_nt: TGTGCCAGCAGCTTAGGGGGCGGGAGGTACAATGAGCAGTTCTTC

d_call: NA
v_call: TRBV7-9
j_call: TRBJ1-1
clone_size: NA
cdr3_aa: CASSLVAGMWMNTEAFF
cdr3_nt: TGTGCCAGCAGCTTGGTGGCGGGGATGTGGATGAACACTGAAGCTTTCTTT

d_call: NA
v_call: TRBV21-1
j_call: TRBJ2-3
clone_size: NA
cdr3_aa: CASNLRLAGGPDTQYF
cdr3_nt: TGTGCCAGCAACTTAAGGCTAGCGGGAGGCCCAGATACGCAGTATTTT

d_call: TRBD2
v_call: TRBV18
j_call: TRBJ2-1
clone_size: NA
cdr3_aa: CASSPQGLVDNEQFF
cdr3_nt: TGTGCCAGCTCACCACAGGGACTAGTCGACAATGAGCAGTTCTTC

d_call: TRBD2
v_call: TRBV9
j_call: TRBJ2-3
clone_size: NA
cdr3_aa: CASSAPRAGGADTQYF
cdr3_nt: TGTGCCAGCAGCGCCCCTCGAGCGGGGGGGGCGGATACGCAGTATTTT

d_call: NA
v_call: TRBV19
j_call: TRBJ2-2
clone_size: NA
cdr3_aa: CASSIDRGGRVSGELFF
cdr3_nt: TGTGCCAGTAGTATAGATCGAGGAGGTAGGGTTTCCGGGGAGCTGTTTTTT

d_call: NA
v_call: TRBV7-2
j_call: TRBJ1-5
clone_size: NA
cdr3_aa: CASSLWGGSSNQPQHF
cdr3_nt: TGTGCCAGCAGCTTATGGGGCGGATCTAGCAATCAGCCCCAGCATTTT

d_call: NA
v_call: TRBV6-6
j_call: TRBJ2-1
clone_size: NA
cdr3_aa: CASSYPGAYNEQFF
cdr3_nt: TGTGCCAGCAGTTATCCCGGGGCCTACAATGAGCAGTTCTTC

d_call: TRBD2
v_call: TRBV9
j_call: TRBJ2-1
clone_size: NA
cdr3_aa: CASSPLLAENNEQFF
cdr3_nt: TGTGCCAGCAGCCCCCTACTAGCGGAAAACAATGAGCAGTTCTTC

d_call: TRBD1
v_call: TRBV19
j_call: TRBJ2-7
clone_size: once
cdr3_aa: CASSPGQASYEQYF
cdr3_nt: TGTGCCAGTAGCCCGGGACAGGCGTCCTACGAGCAGTACTTC

d_call: NA
v_call: TRBV7-3
j_call: TRBJ2-5
clone_size: NA
cdr3_aa: CASSLGGTPAETQYF
cdr3_nt: TGTGCCAGCAGCTTAGGCGGGACTCCCGCGGAGACCCAGTACTTC

d_call: NA
v_call: TRBV2
j_call: TRBJ2-2
clone_size: NA
cdr3_aa: CASSGSVTNTGELFF
cdr3_nt: TGTGCCAGCAGTGGATCCGTTACAAACACCGGGGAGCTGTTTTTT

d_call: TRBD2
v_call: TRBV16
j_call: TRBJ2-1
clone_size: NA
cdr3_aa: CASSQTLGGLAVRGEQFF
cdr3_nt: TGTGCCAGCAGCCAAACCCTCGGGGGACTAGCGGTTCGGGGTGAGCAGTTCTTC

d_call: NA
v_call: TRBV19
j_call: TRBJ1-4
clone_size: NA
cdr3_aa: CASHPGLLNEKLFF
cdr3_nt: TGTGCCAGTCATCCGGGACTGCTTAATGAAAAACTGTTTTTT

d_call: TRBD2
v_call: TRBV3-1/TRBV3-2
j_call: TRBJ2-2
clone_size: NA
cdr3_aa: CASRYTSGRANTGELFF
cdr3_nt: TGTGCCAGCAGGTACACTAGCGGGAGGGCCAACACCGGGGAGCTGTTTTTT

d_call: NA
v_call: TRBV6-2/TRBV6-3
j_call: TRBJ1-1
clone_size: NA
cdr3_aa: CASSSGTRAFF
cdr3_nt: TGTGCCAGCAGTTCCGGGACAAGGGCTTTCTTT

d_call: NA
v_call: TRBV7-3
j_call: TRBJ2-2
clone_size: NA
cdr3_aa: CASSSLYTGELFF
cdr3_nt: TGTGCCAGCAGCTCCCTTTACACCGGGGAGCTGTTTTTT

d_call: TRBD2
v_call: TRBV11-2
j_call: TRBJ2-3
clone_size: NA
cdr3_aa: CASSLVPTTSGRVTDTQYF
cdr3_nt: TGTGCCAGCAGCTTGGTGCCTACGACTAGCGGGAGGGTCACAGATACGCAGTATTTT

d_call: TRBD2
v_call: TRBV7-8
j_call: TRBJ2-7
clone_size: NA
cdr3_aa: CASSLGLAGLISYEQYF
cdr3_nt: TGTGCCAGCAGCCTGGGACTAGCGGGCCTCATCTCCTACGAGCAGTACTTC

d_call: TRBD1
v_call: TRBV6-5
j_call: TRBJ1-1
clone_size: once
cdr3_aa: CASSFGQGKTEAFF
cdr3_nt: TGTGCCAGCAGTTTCGGACAGGGTAAGACTGAAGCTTTCTTT

d_call: TRBD1
v_call: TRBV19
j_call: TRBJ1-4
clone_size: NA
cdr3_aa: CASSPTGGAGEKLFF
cdr3_nt: TGTGCCAGTAGCCCGACAGGGGGCGCTGGAGAAAAACTGTTTTTT

d_call: NA
v_call: TRBV15
j_call: TRBJ1-5
clone_size: NA
cdr3_aa: CATSRDLVARVGQPQHF
cdr3_nt: TGTGCCACCAGCAGAGATTTGGTGGCGCGGGTCGGTCAGCCCCAGCATTTT

d_call: NA
v_call: TRBV5-1
j_call: TRBJ2-7
clone_size: NA
cdr3_aa: CASSLSGTLAYEQYF
cdr3_nt: TGCGCCAGCAGCTTGTCCGGGACACTCGCCTACGAGCAGTACTTC

d_call: NA
v_call: TRBV24-1
j_call: TRBJ2-3
clone_size: NA
cdr3_aa: CATSGGAGTDTQYF
cdr3_nt: TGTGCCACCAGTGGAGGGGCGGGAACAGATACGCAGTATTTT

d_call: TRBD2
v_call: TRBV7-8
j_call: TRBJ2-1
clone_size: NA
cdr3_aa: CASSREGAQFF
cdr3_nt: TGTGCCAGCAGCCGGGAGGGAGCCCAGTTCTTC

d_call: NA
v_call: TRBV18
j_call: TRBJ2-5
clone_size: NA
cdr3_aa: CASSPGKQQETQYF
cdr3_nt: TGTGCCAGCTCACCTGGAAAACAGCAAGAGACCCAGTACTTC

d_call: TRBD1
v_call: TRBV15
j_call: TRBJ1-4
clone_size: NA
cdr3_aa: CATSTRTGNEKLFF
cdr3_nt: TGTGCCACCAGCACCAGGACAGGGAATGAAAAACTGTTTTTT

d_call: NA
v_call: TRBV7-2
j_call: TRBJ1-2
clone_size: NA
cdr3_aa: CASSLAPTASGSYTF
cdr3_nt: TGTGCCAGCAGCTTAGCCCCGACAGCCTCCGGAAGCTACACCTTC

d_call: NA
v_call: TRBV12-3/TRBV12-4
j_call: TRBJ1-5
clone_size: NA
cdr3_aa: CASSFNGQLPQHF
cdr3_nt: TGTGCCAGCAGTTTTAACGGACAGCTGCCCCAGCATTTT